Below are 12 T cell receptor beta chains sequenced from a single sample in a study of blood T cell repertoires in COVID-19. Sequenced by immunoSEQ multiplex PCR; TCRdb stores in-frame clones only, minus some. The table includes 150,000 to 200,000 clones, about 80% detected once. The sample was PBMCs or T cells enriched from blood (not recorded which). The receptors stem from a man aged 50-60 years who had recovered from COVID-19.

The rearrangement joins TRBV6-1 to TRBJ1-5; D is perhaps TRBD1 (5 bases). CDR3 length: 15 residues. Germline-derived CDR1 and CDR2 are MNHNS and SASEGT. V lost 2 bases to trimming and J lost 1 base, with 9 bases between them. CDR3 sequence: CASSEKGVSNQPQHF. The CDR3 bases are TGTGCCAGCAGTGAAAAAGGGGTCAGCAATCAGCCCCAGCATTTT.

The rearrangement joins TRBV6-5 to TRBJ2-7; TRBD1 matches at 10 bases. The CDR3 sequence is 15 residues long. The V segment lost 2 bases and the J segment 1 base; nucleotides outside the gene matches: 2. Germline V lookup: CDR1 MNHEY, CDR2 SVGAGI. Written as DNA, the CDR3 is TGTGCCAGCAGTTACGGGACAGGGGCGTCCTACGAGCAGTACTTC. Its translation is CASSYGTGASYEQYF.

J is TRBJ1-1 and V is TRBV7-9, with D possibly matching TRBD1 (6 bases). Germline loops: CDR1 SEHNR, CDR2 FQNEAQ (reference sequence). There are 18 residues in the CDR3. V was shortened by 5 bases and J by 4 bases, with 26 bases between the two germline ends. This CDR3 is CASSPLPGGKGGSTEAFF. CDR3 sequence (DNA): TGTGCCAGCAGCCCCCTTCCTGGGGGGAAGGGGGGGAGCACTGAAGCTTTCTTT.

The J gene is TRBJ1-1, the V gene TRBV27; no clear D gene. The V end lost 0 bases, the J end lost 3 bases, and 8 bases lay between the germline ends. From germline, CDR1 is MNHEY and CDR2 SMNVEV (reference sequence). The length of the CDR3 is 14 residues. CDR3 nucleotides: TGTGCCAGCAGTTTATCCTCGGGTTACACTGAAGCTTTCTTT. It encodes CASSLSSGYTEAFF.

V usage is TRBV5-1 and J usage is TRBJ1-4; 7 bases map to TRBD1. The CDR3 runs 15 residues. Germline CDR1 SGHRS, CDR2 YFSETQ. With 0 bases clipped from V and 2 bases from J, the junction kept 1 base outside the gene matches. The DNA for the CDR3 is TGCGCCAGCAGCTTGGGCAGGGGGACTAATGAAAAACTGTTTTTT. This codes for CASSLGRGTNEKLFF.

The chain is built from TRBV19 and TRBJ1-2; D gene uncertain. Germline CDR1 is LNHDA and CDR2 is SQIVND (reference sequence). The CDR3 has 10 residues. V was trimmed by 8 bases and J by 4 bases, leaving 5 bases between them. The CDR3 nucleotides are TGTGCCAGTTTACTCTATGGCTACACCTTC. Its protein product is CASLLYGYTF. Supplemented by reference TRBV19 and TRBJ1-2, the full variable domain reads DGGITQSPKYLFRKEGQNVTLSCEQNLNHDAMYWYRQDPGQGLRLIYYSQIVNDFQKGDIAEGYSVSREKKESFPLTVTSAQKNPTAFYLCASLLYGYTFGSGTRLTVV.

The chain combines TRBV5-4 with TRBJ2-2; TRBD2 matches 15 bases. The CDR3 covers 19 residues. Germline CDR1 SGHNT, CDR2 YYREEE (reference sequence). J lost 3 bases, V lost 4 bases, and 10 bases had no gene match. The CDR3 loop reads CASSIRTSGGARDTGELFF. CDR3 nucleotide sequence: TGTGCCAGCAGCATTAGGACTAGCGGGGGGGCCAGGGACACCGGGGAGCTGTTTTTT.

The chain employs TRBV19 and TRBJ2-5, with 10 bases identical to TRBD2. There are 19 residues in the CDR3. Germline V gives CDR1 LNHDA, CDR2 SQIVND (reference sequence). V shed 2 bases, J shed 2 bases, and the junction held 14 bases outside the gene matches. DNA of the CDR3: TGTGCCAGTAGTATACCCTTCACCGGGACTAGCGCAAGACAAGAGACCCAGTACTTC. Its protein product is CASSIPFTGTSARQETQYF.

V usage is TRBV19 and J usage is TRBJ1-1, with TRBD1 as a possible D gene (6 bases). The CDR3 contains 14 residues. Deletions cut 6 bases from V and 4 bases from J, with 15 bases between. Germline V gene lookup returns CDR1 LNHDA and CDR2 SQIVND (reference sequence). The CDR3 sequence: CASSPGQQGTEAFF. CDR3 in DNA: TGTGCCAGTAGCCCTGGACAACAGGGCACTGAAGCTTTCTTT.

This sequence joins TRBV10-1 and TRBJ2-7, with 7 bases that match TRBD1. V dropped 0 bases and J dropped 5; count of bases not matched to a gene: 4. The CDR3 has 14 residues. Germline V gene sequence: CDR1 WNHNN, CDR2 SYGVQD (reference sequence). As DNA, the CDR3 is TGCGCCAGCAGTGAGTCGGCAGGGGGAAACGAGCAGTACTTC. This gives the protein CASSESAGGNEQYF.

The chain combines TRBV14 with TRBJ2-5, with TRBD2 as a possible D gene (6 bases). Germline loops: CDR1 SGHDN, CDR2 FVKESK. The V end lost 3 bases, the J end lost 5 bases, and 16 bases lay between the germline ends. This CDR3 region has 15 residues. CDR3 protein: CASSQLEGYRETQYF. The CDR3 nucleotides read TGTGCCAGCAGCCAGTTGGAGGGTTATCGGGAGACCCAGTACTTC.

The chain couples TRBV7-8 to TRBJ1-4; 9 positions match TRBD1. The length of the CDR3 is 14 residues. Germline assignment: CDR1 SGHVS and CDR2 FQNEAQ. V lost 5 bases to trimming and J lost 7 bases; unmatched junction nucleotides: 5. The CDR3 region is CASSTDRGSEKLFF. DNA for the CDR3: TGTGCCAGCAGCACGGACAGGGGTAGTGAAAAACTGTTTTTT.